The TCR beta chain under discussion was sequenced for a study of T cell clonotyping in hematopoietic cell transplantation. Some clones are missing from TCRdb's copy, which holds only in-frame ones; the method was immunoSEQ multiplex PCR. Of 29,000 or so clones in the sample, around 90% were seen once. V lost 3 bases and J lost 4, with 8 bases in between. The CDR3 is 13 amino acids. Per germline, CDR1 ENHRY and CDR2 SYGVKD. This chain links TRBV10-3 with TRBJ2-3, with D tentatively TRBD1 or TRBD2 (5 bases each). Sample: PBMCs, taken 100 days after allogeneic stem cell transplant. The TCR sequence derives from a female patient aged 50-60 years who had an allogeneic stem cell transplant from a related donor, so the T cells may come from the graft donor. Some clones in this sample may be carry-over from other donors' samples. CDR3 DNA: TGTGCCATCAGTGACGGGGACGCAGATACGCAGTATTTT. Protein sequence: CAISDGDADTQYF.